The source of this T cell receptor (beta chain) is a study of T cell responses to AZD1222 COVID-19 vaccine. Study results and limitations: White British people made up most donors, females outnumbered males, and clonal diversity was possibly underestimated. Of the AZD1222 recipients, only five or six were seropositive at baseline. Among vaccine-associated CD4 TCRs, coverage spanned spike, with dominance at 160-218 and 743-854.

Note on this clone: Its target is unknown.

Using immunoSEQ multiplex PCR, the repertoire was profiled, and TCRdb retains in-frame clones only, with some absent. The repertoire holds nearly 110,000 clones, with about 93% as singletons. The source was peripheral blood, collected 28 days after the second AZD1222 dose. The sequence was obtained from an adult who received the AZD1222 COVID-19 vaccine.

The CDR3 here is CASSSRTNQETQYF. The CDR3 DNA reads TGTGCCAGCAGCTCACGGACAAACCAAGAGACCCAGTACTTC. The chain is built from TRBV5-8 and TRBJ2-5; possibly TRBD1 for D (5 bases). Trimming shortened V by 3 bases and J by 0 bases, and 9 bases separated the two germline ends. This CDR3 comprises 14 residues. Germline V gene lookup returns CDR1 SGHTS and CDR2 YDEGEE.